One T cell receptor beta chain is described in this entry. The antigen it recognizes is unknown. Per-base qualities were not stored, and no clone one base away is much larger. In the same sample, other DNA sequences code for this CDR3. This sample was taken from a study of glioma-infiltrating T cells after dendritic cell vaccination listed by TCRdb under 2016. Regarding the complete study: Of the approximately 15 glioblastoma patients in the cohort, all drawn from Phase I and II dendritic cell vaccination trials, 9 were newly diagnosed and 6 had recurrent disease. Each patient was given three intradermal dendritic cell vaccine injections, spaced two weeks apart, in the arm below the axilla. The vaccine was prepared from monocyte-derived dendritic cells that were cultured for seven to eight days with IL-4 and GM-CSF and then pulsed overnight with autologous tumor lysate. Autologous tumor lysate-pulsed dendritic cell vaccination was administered to the patients between the early 2000s and the early 2010s. TCR sequencing metrics, including TIL content and tumor-blood repertoire overlap, were correlated with survival after dendritic cell vaccination. In glioblastoma patients vaccinated with dendritic cells, deep sequencing of TCR beta CDR3 regions served to measure the amount of tumor-infiltrating lymphocytes and to compare repertoires between tumor and blood.

CDR1 is given as SGHAT and CDR2 as FQNNGV, both from the germline V gene. V drops 3 bases and J drops 5 bases, leaving 8 bases in between. The CDR3 has 12 amino acids, counting the end cysteine and phenylalanine. Only CDR3 DNA remains: 36 bases, in frame from the first base. General study outcomes and caveats: After dendritic cell vaccination, a higher estimated pretreatment TIL content predicted longer time to progression and overall survival. The cohort was small and heterogeneous, few patients had complete blood and tumor sets, and even fewer had initial-recurrent tumor pairs. No direct relationship between TCR clonality and survival was found, suggesting that a diverse polyclonal response may matter. The response model built on TCR overlap across three groups was characterized as speculative, with prospective validation still needed.

TCRB CDR3 regions were amplified from approximately 2 ug genomic DNA, or all available DNA if less, using the immunoSEQ assay. The multiplex PCR employed 60 forward primers targeting TCR V beta segments and 13 reverse primers targeting J beta segments. To estimate reads per starting template, synthetic control templates were spiked into each sample at limiting dilution. The Illumina HiSeq System generated 87 bp sequencing reads. The authors' analysis ran thus. PCR and sequencing errors were removed by merging closely related sequences with a nearest neighbor algorithm. TCR overlap was defined as the percentage of unique tumor TCR beta sequences that were also found in the peripheral blood of the same patient. In its TCRdb copy, this immuneACCESS table keeps in-frame sequences only and misses some clones. Where compared with another copy, unresolved V genes explain less than half of these, and the others have no known cause. V and J calls and clone size are those listed in that table; D and trimming were worked out from the DNA. The sample data list roughly 83,000 clones, and 86% of these were observed just once. The ten biggest clones cover around 14% of the sample.

Patients were selected for having adequate residual fresh-frozen tumor tissue and more than two years of available survival data. Molecular status otherwise varied across the glioblastoma patients, but none of them carried an isocitrate dehydrogenase mutation. PBMC collection took place before vaccination, two weeks after the third vaccination, and at tumor progression if progression occurred. The Qiagen DNeasy Blood extraction Kit was used to extract genomic DNA. The chain was built from TRBV11-2 and TRBJ2-7; tentative D gene TRBD2, with 5 bases matching. This receptor was taken from a human donor with glioblastoma. The sample here was blood, taken before dendritic cell vaccination. In nucleotides, the sequence is TGTGCCAGCAGCTTTTCCGGGGACGAGCAGTACTTC. Its coded protein is CASSFSGDEQYF.